The sequence of this T cell receptor (beta chain) was determined in a study of siplizumab effects on memory and regulatory T cells. General observations from the study: Naive T cells seemed more diverse than memory cells; they also seemed major alloresponse contributors.

About this clone itself: Its specificity is not known.

Using immunoSEQ multiplex PCR, the repertoire was profiled, and TCRdb retains in-frame clones only, with some absent. The sample lists about 85,000 clones; approximately 95% were seen once. Germline loops: CDR1 SGHAT, CDR2 FQNNGV. V gave up 0 bases and J gave up 5 bases, with 19 bases separating them. This CDR3 has 17 residues. The clonotype was recovered from a human donor in good health. Sequences were obtained from CD8+ T cells sorted from blood. This chain connects TRBV11-2 to TRBJ1-2, with D maybe TRBD1 (6 bases). The CDR3 sequence: CASSLDVVVRGPYGYTF. The CDR3 nucleotides are TGTGCCAGCAGCTTAGATGTAGTCGTCAGGGGCCCTTATGGCTACACCTTC.